This T cell receptor (beta chain) was profiled in a study of blood T cell repertoires in COVID-19. As originally analysed: Nucleated cell number was recorded as an estimate derived from reference gene primer amplification. Repertoires were generated with immunoSEQ multiplex PCR, while TCRdb's copy carries only in-frame clones and drops some. Clonal size and the V and J genes are those of that table, whereas D and trimming came from the DNA. The table shows about 370,000 clones, with around 90% occurring only once. A note on this clone: Within the sample, other DNA sequences also encode this same CDR3.

This clonotype originated in a woman aged 30 to 39 with COVID-19, enrolled during active disease. The sequenced material came from peripheral blood.

The CDR3, as DNA: TGTGCCACCAGTGGGGGCGTCGGGACAGATACGCAGTATTTT. Its translation: CATSGGVGTDTQYF. The chain is built from TRBV24-1 and TRBJ2-3; possibly TRBD1 for D (5 bases). Per germline, CDR1 KGHDR and CDR2 SFDVKD. V was pared by 5 bases and J by 3 bases, with 11 bases between. There are 14 residues in the CDR3.